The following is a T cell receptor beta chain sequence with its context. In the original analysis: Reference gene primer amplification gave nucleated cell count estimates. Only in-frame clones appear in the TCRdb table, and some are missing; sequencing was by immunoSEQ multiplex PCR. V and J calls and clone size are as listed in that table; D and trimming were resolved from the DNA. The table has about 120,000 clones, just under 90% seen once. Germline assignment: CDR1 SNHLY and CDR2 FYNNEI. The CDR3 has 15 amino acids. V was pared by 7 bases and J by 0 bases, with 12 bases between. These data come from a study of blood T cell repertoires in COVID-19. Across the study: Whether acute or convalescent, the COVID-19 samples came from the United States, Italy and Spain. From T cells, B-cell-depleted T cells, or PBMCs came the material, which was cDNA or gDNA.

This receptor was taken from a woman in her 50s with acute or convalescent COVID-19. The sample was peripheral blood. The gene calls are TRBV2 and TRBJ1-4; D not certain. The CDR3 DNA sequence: TGTGCCAGCAAGATTGAGATGTCAACTAATGAAAAACTGTTTTTT. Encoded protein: CASKIEMSTNEKLFF.